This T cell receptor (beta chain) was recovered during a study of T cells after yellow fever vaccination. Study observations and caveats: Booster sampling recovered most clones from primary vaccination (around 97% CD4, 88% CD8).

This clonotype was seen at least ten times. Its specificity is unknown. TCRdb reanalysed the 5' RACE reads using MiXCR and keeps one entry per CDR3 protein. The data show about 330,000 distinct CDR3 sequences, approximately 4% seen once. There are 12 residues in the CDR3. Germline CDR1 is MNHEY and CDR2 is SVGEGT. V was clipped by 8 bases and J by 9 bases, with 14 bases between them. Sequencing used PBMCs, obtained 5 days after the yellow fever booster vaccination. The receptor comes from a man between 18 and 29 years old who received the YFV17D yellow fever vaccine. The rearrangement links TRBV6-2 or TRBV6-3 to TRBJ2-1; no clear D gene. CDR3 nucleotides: TGTGCCAGCGCCGACCCGGGTACTGAGCAGTTCTTC. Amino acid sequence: CASADPGTEQFF.